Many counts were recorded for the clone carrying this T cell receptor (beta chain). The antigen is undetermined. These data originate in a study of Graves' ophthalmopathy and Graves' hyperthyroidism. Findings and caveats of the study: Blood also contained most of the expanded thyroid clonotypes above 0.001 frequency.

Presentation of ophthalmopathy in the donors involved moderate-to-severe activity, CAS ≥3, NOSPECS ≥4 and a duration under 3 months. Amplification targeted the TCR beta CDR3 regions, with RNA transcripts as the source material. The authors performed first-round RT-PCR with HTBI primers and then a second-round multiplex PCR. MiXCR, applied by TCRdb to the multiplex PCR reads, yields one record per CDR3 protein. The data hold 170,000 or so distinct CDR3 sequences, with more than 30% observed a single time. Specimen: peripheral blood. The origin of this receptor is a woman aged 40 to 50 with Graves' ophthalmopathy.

CDR3 bases: TGTGCCAGCTCGACGGGTAGCTACGAGCAGTACTTC. Translated, it gives CASSTGSYEQYF. V and J are TRBV18 and TRBJ2-7; D is unresolved. The CDR3 runs to 12 residues. The V end lost 6 bases, the J end lost 3 bases, and 9 bases lay between the germline ends. Germline CDR1 and CDR2: KGHSH and LQKENI.